The 13 T cell receptor beta chains reported below all come from one sample, sequenced in a study of blood T cell repertoires in COVID-19. Measured with immunoSEQ multiplex PCR; TCRdb has only the in-frame clones, and not every one. The table records 50,000 to 80,000 clones, approximately 90% of them present only once. Sequencing used PBMCs or T cells enriched from blood (not recorded which). These receptors were collected from a woman in her thirties or forties who had recovered from COVID-19.

The count of this clone is one. The chain links TRBV5-1 to TRBJ2-1; D is ambiguous. The germline V gene has CDR1 SGHRS and CDR2 YFSETQ. Trimming removed 0 bases from V and 10 bases from J, with 5 bases in between. The CDR3 consists of 11 residues. CDR3 coding DNA: TGCGCCAGCAGCTTGGCGTTAGAGCAGTTCTTC. This codes for CASSLALEQFF.

The V call is TRBV5-1, the J call TRBJ2-7; D is uncertain. Trimming removed 3 bases at V and 4 bases at J, with 14 bases between. Germline-derived CDR1 and CDR2 are SGHRS and YFSETQ. The CDR3 contains 14 residues. The CDR3 is CASSSPTSLYEQYF. DNA for the CDR3: TGCGCCAGCAGCTCGCCCACTTCGCTTTACGAGCAGTACTTC.

The chain recombines TRBV5-1 with TRBJ2-3, with 8 bases that match TRBD2. The germline V gene has CDR1 SGHRS and CDR2 YFSETQ. Trimming removed 6 bases from V and 0 bases from J; junction bases left unmatched: 9. The CDR3 has 16 residues. The CDR3 reads CASMRGGPPSTDTQYF. CDR3 DNA sequence: TGCGCCAGCATGCGCGGGGGGCCCCCTAGCACAGATACGCAGTATTTT. The variable domain in full, with the rest retrieved from reference TRBV5-1 and TRBJ2-3, is KAGVTQTPRYLIKTRGQQVTLSCSPISGHRSVSWYQQTPGQGLQFLFEYFSETQRNKGNFPGRFSGRQFSNSRSEMNVSTLELGDSALYLCASMRGGPPSTDTQYFGPGTRLTVL.

The rearrangement joins TRBV5-6 to TRBJ1-4; D uncertain. The germline gives CDR1 SGHDT, CDR2 YYEEEE. The CDR3 loop spans 12 amino acids. Trimming removed 0 bases from V and 8 bases from J, with 5 bases in between. The CDR3 DNA sequence: TGTGCCAGCAGCTTGGGTCTCGAAAAACTGTTTTTT. It is translated as CASSLGLEKLFF.

This clone appeared a single time. This chain links TRBV19 with TRBJ2-5, with 10 bases that match TRBD1. The CDR3 is made up of 14 amino acids. V gave up 4 bases and J gave up 4 bases; unmatched junction bases: 3. Germline V lookup: CDR1 LNHDA, CDR2 SQIVND (reference sequence). The CDR3 DNA is TGTGCCAGTAGTACTCGGACAGGGGGAGAGACCCAGTACTTC. Its translation: CASSTRTGGETQYF.

The chain is built from TRBV6-5 and TRBJ1-1, with TRBD1 matching 7 bases. CDR3 length equals 15 residues. The junction had 12 bases not matched to a gene; V was cut back by 6 bases and J by 5 bases. Looked up from germline, CDR1 is MNHEY and CDR2 is SVGAGI. CDR3 DNA: TGTGCCAGCAGAATCACCTGGGACAGCTTGACTGAAGCTTTCTTT. Its protein product is CASRITWDSLTEAFF.

V usage is TRBV10-3 and J usage is TRBJ1-4; D call uncertain. Germline lookup yields CDR1 ENHRY and CDR2 SYGVKD. Trimming took off 6 bases at V and 8 bases at J, with 13 bases between the two ends. The CDR3 totals 13 residues. The CDR3 sequence: CAIRSGSGEKLFF. The CDR3, as DNA: TGTGCCATCAGAAGTGGGAGCGGAGAAAAACTGTTTTTT.

The rearrangement uses TRBV2 and TRBJ2-7; D is unclear. Trimming removed 6 bases from V and 5 bases from J, with 14 bases in between. Germline V CDR1 and CDR2: SNHLY, FYNNEI. The CDR3 has 13 residues. CDR3 DNA sequence: TGTGCCAGCAGCGGGTACCGTTTCGACGAGCAGTACTTC. Translating gives CASSGYRFDEQYF. Full variable domain (outside the CDR3, taken from reference TRBV2 and TRBJ2-7): EPEVTQTPSHQVTQMGQEVILRCVPISNHLYFYWYRQILGQKVEFLVSFYNNEISEKSEIFDDQFSVERPDGSNFTLKIRSTKLEDSAMYFCASSGYRFDEQYFGPGTRLTVT.

This rearrangement joins TRBV5-8 to TRBJ1-5; TRBD1 might be the D (5 bases). In germline, CDR1 is SGHTS, CDR2 YDEGEE. CDR3 size: 15 residues. Trimming shortened V by 4 bases and J by 0 bases, and 11 bases separated the two germline ends. The CDR3 DNA follows: TGTGCCAGCAGCCCATTGACAGATAGCAATCAGCCCCAGCATTTT. It encodes CASSPLTDSNQPQHF.

The J gene is TRBJ2-3, the V gene TRBV2, with 13 bases lining up with TRBD2. The CDR3 has 16 amino acids. The germline V gene has CDR1 SNHLY and CDR2 FYNNEI. V gave up 5 bases and J gave up 4 bases; unmatched junction bases: 6. The CDR3 DNA follows: TGTGCCAGCAGTCTAGGACTAGCGGGGGCGGCAGATACGCAGTATTTT. It specifies CASSLGLAGAADTQYF.

The chain joins TRBV2 to TRBJ1-1; 10 nucleotides align to TRBD1. Trimming cost V 3 bases and J 4 bases; bases outside gene matches: 5. In germline, CDR1 is SNHLY, CDR2 FYNNEI. The CDR3 spans 15 residues. The CDR3, as DNA: TGTGCCAGCAGTGATCCGGGACAGGGGAGCACTGAAGCTTTCTTT. It codes for CASSDPGQGSTEAFF.

The chain employs TRBV5-1 and TRBJ1-1; TRBD1 agrees at 7 bases. V lost 3 bases and J lost 1; bases outside the gene matches: 3. This CDR3 is built from 14 residues. Germline-derived CDR1 and CDR2 are SGHRS and YFSETQ. This CDR3 is CASSSTGENTEAFF. The DNA of the CDR3 is TGCGCCAGCAGCTCAACAGGGGAGAACACTGAAGCTTTCTTT.

This chain links TRBV6-5 with TRBJ1-2; TRBD1 might be the D (5 bases). Trimming shortened V by 8 bases and J by 3 bases, and 13 bases separated the two germline ends. The CDR3 spans 13 residues. Germline V gene sequence: CDR1 MNHEY, CDR2 SVGAGI. DNA for the CDR3: TGTGCCAGCGTACCCGACAGAGACTATGGCTACACCTTC. Protein sequence: CASVPDRDYGYTF.